These T cell receptor beta chains were read from a single sample in a study of T cell responses to AZD1222 COVID-19 vaccine. The repertoire was sequenced with immunoSEQ multiplex PCR; TCRdb's copy has only in-frame clones and lacks some. Here the sample spans 110,000 to 150,000 clones, about 93% being singletons. Specimen: peripheral blood, collected on day 0 of AZD1222 vaccination. These receptors all come from an adult in good health. CDR3s leave out the opening cysteine and the closing phenylalanine or tryptophan.

j_call v_call cdr3_aa
TRBJ1-1 TRBV7-2 ASSGTGALNTEAF
TRBJ1-4 TRBV19 ASTTVFATNEKLF
TRBJ1-2 TRBV19 ASSAPGQADDGYT
TRBJ2-3 TRBV28 ASSSTGGSTDTQY
TRBJ2-3 TRBV6-5 ASQPDRDTDTQY
TRBJ2-1 TRBV11-2 ASSLGRGISSYNEQF
TRBJ2-5 TRBV5-1 ASSLYVGQGGETQY
TRBJ2-7 TRBV11-2 ASTLGQGFY
TRBJ1-3 TRBV7-9 ASSSGQGRGPGNTIY
TRBJ2-2 TRBV5-4 ASSPDQDGNTGELF
TRBJ2-1 TRBV20-1 SASTTPGNEQF
TRBJ2-5 TRBV7-8 ASSSRDSSRQETQY
TRBJ2-7 TRBV29-1 SVAGKQEQY
TRBJ2-2 TRBV5-4 ASSRTETNTGELF
TRBJ2-7 TRBV6-2/TRBV6-3 ASSYGGREVYEQY
TRBJ2-7 TRBV6-1 ASSDPTYQVLSSYEQY
TRBJ1-3 TRBV16 ASSQNRGGNTIY
TRBJ1-5 TRBV27 ASSQPGENQPQH
TRBJ2-3 TRBV20-1 SAKFTDTQY
TRBJ1-1 TRBV11-2 ASSFQDRMNTEAF
TRBJ1-2 TRBV5-5 ASSLAGDGYT
TRBJ1-1 TRBV6-6 ASSEGERGTEAF
TRBJ1-4 TRBV5-1 ASSSGTGWPQGLF
TRBJ2-5 TRBV5-4 ASSIGTSGQETQY
TRBJ2-5 TRBV19 ASSISGNGETQY
TRBJ2-7 TRBV27 ASRSSRGPRTVEQY
TRBJ2-5 TRBV5-1 ASSLVAGIETQY
TRBJ2-7 TRBV27 ASSLRQGWEQY
TRBJ1-4 TRBV21-1 ASSRRASGNEKLF
TRBJ2-2 TRBV6-6 ASSYSMSGELF
TRBJ1-5 TRBV11-2 ASSLGRSSSSNQPQH
TRBJ2-1 TRBV4-1 ASSQGTRNEQF
TRBJ2-1 TRBV9 ASSVAGREAYNEQF
TRBJ2-7 TRBV2 ASKGGTSGTYEQY
TRBJ2-3 TRBV20-1 SASRPTIPDRGRTDTQY
TRBJ2-2 TRBV28 ASSLQRTGAAGELF
TRBJ2-1 TRBV6-5 ASQRTKNNEQF
TRBJ1-1 TRBV2 ASSVSKVAQENTEAF
TRBJ2-5 TRBV24-1 ATSEEIGVRETQY
TRBJ1-1 TRBV7-9 ASSLVNTEAF
TRBJ1-3 TRBV27 ASSLWGGSGNTIY
TRBJ1-2 TRBV19 ASTPQRDTSSDNYGYT
TRBJ2-3 TRBV2 ASRDGLAEHNTQY
TRBJ2-5 TRBV6-5 ASSYRWRDSEETQY
TRBJ1-2 TRBV7-8 ASSSNRGPADGYT